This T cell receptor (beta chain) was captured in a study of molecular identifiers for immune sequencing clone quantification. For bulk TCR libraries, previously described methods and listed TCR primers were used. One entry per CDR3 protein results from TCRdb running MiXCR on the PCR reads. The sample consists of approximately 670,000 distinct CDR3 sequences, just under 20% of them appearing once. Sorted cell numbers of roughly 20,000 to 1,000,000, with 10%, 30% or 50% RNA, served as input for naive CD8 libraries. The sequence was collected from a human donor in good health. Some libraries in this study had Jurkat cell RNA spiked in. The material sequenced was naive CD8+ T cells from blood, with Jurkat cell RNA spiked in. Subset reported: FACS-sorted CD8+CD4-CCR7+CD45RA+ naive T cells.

The CDR3 region has the DNA TGTGCCAGCAACCCCGGGACAGGAATCAGCGAGCAGTACTTC. Amino acids: CASNPGTGISEQYF. The chain has TRBV6-2 or TRBV6-3 and TRBJ2-7; TRBD1 aligns across 8 bases. The length of the CDR3 is 14 residues. V gave up 7 bases and J gave up 6 bases; unmatched junction bases: 11. Germline CDR1 is MNHEY and CDR2 is SVGEGT.